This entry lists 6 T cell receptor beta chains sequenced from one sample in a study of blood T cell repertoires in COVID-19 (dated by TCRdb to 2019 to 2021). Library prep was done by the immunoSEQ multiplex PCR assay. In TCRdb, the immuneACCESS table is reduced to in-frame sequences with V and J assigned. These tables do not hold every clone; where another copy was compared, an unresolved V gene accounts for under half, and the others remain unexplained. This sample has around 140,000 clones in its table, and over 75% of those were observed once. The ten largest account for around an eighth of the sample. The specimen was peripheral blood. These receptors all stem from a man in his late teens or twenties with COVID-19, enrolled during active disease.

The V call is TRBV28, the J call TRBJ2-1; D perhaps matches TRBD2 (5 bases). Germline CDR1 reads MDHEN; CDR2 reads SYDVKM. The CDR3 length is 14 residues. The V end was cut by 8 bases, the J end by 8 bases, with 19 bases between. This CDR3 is CASSRGGIADEQFF. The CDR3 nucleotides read TGTGCCAGCTCCCGCGGAGGAATCGCTGATGAGCAGTTCTTC. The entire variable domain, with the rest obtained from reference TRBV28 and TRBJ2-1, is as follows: DVKVTQSSRYLVKRTGEKVFLECVQDMDHENMFWYRQDPGLGLRLIYFSYDVKMKEKGDIPEGYSVSREKKERFSLILESASTNQTSMYLCASSRGGIADEQFFGPGTRLTVL.

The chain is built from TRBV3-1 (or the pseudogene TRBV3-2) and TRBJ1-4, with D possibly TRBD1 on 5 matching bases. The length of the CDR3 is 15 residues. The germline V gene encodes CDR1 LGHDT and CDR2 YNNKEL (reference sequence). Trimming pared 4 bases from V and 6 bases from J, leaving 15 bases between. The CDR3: CASSRNAGGDEKLFF. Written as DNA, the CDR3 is TGTGCCAGCAGCCGTAATGCCGGGGGTGATGAAAAACTGTTTTTT.

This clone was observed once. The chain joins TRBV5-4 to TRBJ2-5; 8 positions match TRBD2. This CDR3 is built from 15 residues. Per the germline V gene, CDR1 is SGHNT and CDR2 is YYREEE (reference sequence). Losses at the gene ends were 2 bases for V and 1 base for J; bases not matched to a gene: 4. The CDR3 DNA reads TGTGCCAGCAGCTTTGTAGCGGGGATCCAAGAGACCCAGTACTTC. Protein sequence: CASSFVAGIQETQYF.

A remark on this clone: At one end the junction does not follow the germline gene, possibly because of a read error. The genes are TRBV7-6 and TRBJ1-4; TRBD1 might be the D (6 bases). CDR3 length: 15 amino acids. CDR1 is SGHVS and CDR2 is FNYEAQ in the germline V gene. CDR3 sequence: CASSSTGSLSEKLLF. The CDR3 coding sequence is TGTGCCAGCAGCTCGACAGGAAGCCTGAGTGAAAAACTGCTTTTT.

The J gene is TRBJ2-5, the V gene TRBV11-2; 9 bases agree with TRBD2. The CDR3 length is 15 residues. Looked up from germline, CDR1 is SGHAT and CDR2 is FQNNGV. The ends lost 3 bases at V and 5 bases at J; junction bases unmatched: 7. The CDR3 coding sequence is TGTGCCAGCAGCTTGGCGGGAGGGCCGTGGGAGACCCAGTACTTC. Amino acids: CASSLAGGPWETQYF.

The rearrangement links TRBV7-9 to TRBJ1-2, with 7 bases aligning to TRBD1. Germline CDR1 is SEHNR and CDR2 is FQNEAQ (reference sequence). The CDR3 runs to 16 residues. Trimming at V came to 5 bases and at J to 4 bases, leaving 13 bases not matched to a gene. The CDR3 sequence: CASSPYRGGIVYGYTF. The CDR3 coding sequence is TGTGCCAGCAGCCCCTACAGGGGTGGCATCGTCTATGGCTACACCTTC.